Presented here are 18 T cell receptor beta chains from one specimen sequenced in a study of blood T cell repertoires in COVID-19. Measured with immunoSEQ multiplex PCR; TCRdb has only the in-frame clones, and not every one. The data contain roughly 43,000 clones, roughly 86% of them singletons. The sequenced material came from peripheral blood. The source is a man in his fifties or sixties with active COVID-19.

In this sample, this clone turned up once. The chain employs TRBV4-3 and TRBJ2-5; unclear D gene. Trimming removed 0 bases at V and 3 bases at J, with 11 bases between. The CDR3 totals 15 residues. Germline CDR1 is LGHNA and CDR2 is YSLEER. CDR3 in DNA: TGCGCCAGCAGCCAAGAGTGGGCAGGTGAAGAGACCCAGTACTTC. The encoded protein is CASSQEWAGEETQYF.

V gene TRBV7-9 combines with J gene TRBJ2-7; D might be TRBD2 (5 bases). Trimming removed 1 base from V and 4 bases from J, with 14 bases in between. CDR1 and CDR2 from the germline V gene are SEHNR and FQNEAQ (reference sequence). The CDR3 consists of 15 residues. CDR3 in amino acids: CASSLDGVLRYEQYF. CDR3 nucleotide sequence: TGTGCCAGCAGCTTAGACGGGGTGCTTCGGTACGAGCAGTACTTC.

This chain connects TRBV25-1 to TRBJ2-1, with TRBD2 identical over 10 bases. This CDR3 has 14 residues. The germline CDR1 and CDR2 sequences are MGHDK and SYGVNS. J gave up 7 bases and V 5 bases, and 5 bases lay outside the gene matches. CDR3 protein: CASSKRGGHNEQFF. CDR3 bases: TGTGCCAGCAGTAAGCGGGGGGGCCATAATGAGCAGTTCTTC.

The chain links TRBV4-3 to TRBJ2-3; 10 nucleotides agree with TRBD2. The J segment lost 2 bases and the V segment lost 5 bases, leaving 7 bases of the junction unmatched. Germline V gives CDR1 LGHNA, CDR2 YSLEER. The CDR3 runs to 16 residues. The CDR3: CASSYSSGGNTDTQYF. CDR3 bases: TGCGCCAGCAGCTATAGTAGCGGGGGGAACACAGATACGCAGTATTTT.

The rearrangement uses TRBV9 and TRBJ1-2, with 7 bases aligning to TRBD1. In germline, CDR1 is SGDLS, CDR2 YYNGEE. Trimming took 0 bases from V and 0 from J; bases not matched to a gene: 5. CDR3 length equals 16 residues. The CDR3: CASSVGGGASNYGYTF. The CDR3 nucleotides are TGTGCCAGCAGCGTAGGAGGGGGCGCTTCTAACTATGGCTACACCTTC.

The chain combines TRBV19 with TRBJ2-3; the D is unclear. Looked up from germline, CDR1 is LNHDA and CDR2 is SQIVND (reference sequence). This CDR3 has 13 residues. The germline V and J ends were trimmed by 4 bases and 10 bases, with 15 bases remaining between them. The CDR3 region is CASSTNSRGSQYF. The CDR3 bases are TGTGCCAGTAGTACAAATAGCCGCGGTTCGCAGTATTTT. Complete variable domain (other parts from reference TRBV19 and TRBJ2-3): DGGITQSPKYLFRKEGQNVTLSCEQNLNHDAMYWYRQDPGQGLRLIYYSQIVNDFQKGDIAEGYSVSREKKESFPLTVTSAQKNPTAFYLCASSTNSRGSQYFGPGTRLTVL.

As DNA, the CDR3 is TGTGCCAGTAGTAGTCGACAGGGTGGCTATGGCTACACCTTC. This sequence encodes CASSSRQGGYGYTF. J is TRBJ1-2 and V is TRBV19; 7 bases match TRBD1. Germline V gives CDR1 LNHDA, CDR2 SQIVND (reference sequence). CDR3 size: 14 residues. V lost 4 bases to trimming and J lost 4 bases; unmatched junction nucleotides: 6.

This clone was counted a single time. This chain connects TRBV28 to TRBJ1-1; 9 nucleotides line up with TRBD1. The germline V gene encodes CDR1 MDHEN and CDR2 SYDVKM. Unmatched junction bases numbered 2, after V lost 5 bases and J lost 1 base. The CDR3 runs to 14 residues. CDR3 amino acids: CASSQQGANTEAFF. CDR3 coding DNA: TGTGCCAGCAGTCAACAGGGGGCGAACACTGAAGCTTTCTTT.

This chain uses TRBV28 with TRBJ1-6; 9 nucleotides line up with TRBD1. V was pared by 5 bases and J by 6 bases, with 2 bases of the junction left unmatched. Germline V lookup: CDR1 MDHEN, CDR2 SYDVKM. This CDR3 spans 14 amino acids. The chain's CDR3 is CASSGDRANSPLHF. Here the CDR3 DNA reads TGTGCCAGCAGTGGGGACAGGGCTAATTCACCCCTCCACTTT.

This clone was seen more than once but under ten times. The rearrangement joins TRBV10-1 to TRBJ1-5; D not certain. CDR3 length: 15 residues. Germline V lookup: CDR1 WNHNN, CDR2 SYGVQD (reference sequence). Trimming removed 6 bases from V and 3 bases from J, with 15 bases in between. For the CDR3, the DNA is TGCGCCAGCAGCCCCCCGGGAGGGTACAATCAGCCCCAGCATTTT. Residues: CASSPPGGYNQPQHF.

V is TRBV5-1 and J is TRBJ2-5; D might be TRBD1 (5 bases). Germline V CDR1 and CDR2: SGHRS, YFSETQ. There are 13 residues in the CDR3. Between the trimmed V and J ends, which lost 3 bases and 5 bases, there was a span of 11 bases. The CDR3 here is CASSWGPRETQYF. The CDR3 nucleotides are TGCGCCAGCAGCTGGGGCCCCCGGGAGACCCAGTACTTC.

The chain has TRBV29-1 and TRBJ2-1; D is unclear. Trimming stripped 4 bases from V and 10 bases from J, with 17 bases between. In germline, CDR1 is SQVTM, CDR2 ANQGSEA. There are 13 residues in the CDR3. The CDR3 region is CSVAESKRGEQFF. CDR3 DNA: TGCAGCGTTGCAGAGTCGAAGCGAGGAGAGCAGTTCTTC.

J is TRBJ2-5 and V is TRBV5-6, with no clear D. Trimming left V 2 bases short and J 0 bases short, with 5 bases between. This CDR3 is 13 amino acids long. CDR1 is SGHDT and CDR2 is YYEEEE in the germline V gene. CDR3 amino acids: CASSFSYQETQYF. For the CDR3, the DNA is TGTGCCAGCAGCTTTTCGTACCAAGAGACCCAGTACTTC.

The V and J genes are TRBV5-4 and TRBJ2-3; a weak D match, TRBD2 (5 bases). Trimming shortened V by 0 bases and J by 0 bases, and 11 bases separated the two germline ends. Germline V lookup: CDR1 SGHNT, CDR2 YYREEE (reference sequence). The CDR3 totals 16 residues. The CDR3 spells CASSLGTGSSTDTQYF. CDR3 DNA sequence: TGTGCCAGCAGCTTGGGAACGGGATCGAGCACAGATACGCAGTATTTT.

This sequence joins TRBV7-8 and TRBJ2-1; D is undetermined. This CDR3 has 15 amino acids. The germline CDR1 and CDR2 sequences are SGHVS and FQNEAQ. V gave up 5 bases and J gave up 0 bases, with 11 bases separating them. CDR3 region: CASSPFSGSYNEQFF. The CDR3 nucleotides are TGTGCCAGCAGCCCCTTCTCAGGCTCCTACAATGAGCAGTTCTTC.

J is TRBJ2-7 and V is TRBV13, with D unclear. The V end was cut by 10 bases, the J end by 6 bases, with 19 bases between. Germline V lookup: CDR1 PRHDT, CDR2 FYEKMQ (reference sequence). The CDR3 is 13 amino acids. The CDR3: CANFGQTFSEQYF. The CDR3 nucleotides are TGTGCCAACTTTGGGCAGACGTTTTCCGAGCAGTACTTC.

The chain carries TRBV27 and TRBJ2-3; D perhaps matches TRBD2 (6 bases). V shed 6 bases and J shed 5 bases, with 18 bases lying between them. Germline values: CDR1 MNHEY, CDR2 SMNVEV (reference sequence). The CDR3 is 15 amino acids. CDR3 nucleotides: TGTGCCAGCAGGCCACCGGGACTGCGGCTAGATACGCAGTATTTT. Translation gives CASRPPGLRLDTQYF.

The count of this clone is one. This sequence joins TRBV19 and TRBJ2-7, with 8 bases matching TRBD1. The length of the CDR3 is 14 residues. The germline V gene encodes CDR1 LNHDA and CDR2 SQIVND (reference sequence). The junction had 5 bases not matched to a gene; V was cut back by 5 bases and J by 2 bases. CDR3 amino acids: CASSPDRVPYEQYF. The CDR3 bases are TGTGCCAGTAGTCCGGACAGGGTCCCCTACGAGCAGTACTTC.